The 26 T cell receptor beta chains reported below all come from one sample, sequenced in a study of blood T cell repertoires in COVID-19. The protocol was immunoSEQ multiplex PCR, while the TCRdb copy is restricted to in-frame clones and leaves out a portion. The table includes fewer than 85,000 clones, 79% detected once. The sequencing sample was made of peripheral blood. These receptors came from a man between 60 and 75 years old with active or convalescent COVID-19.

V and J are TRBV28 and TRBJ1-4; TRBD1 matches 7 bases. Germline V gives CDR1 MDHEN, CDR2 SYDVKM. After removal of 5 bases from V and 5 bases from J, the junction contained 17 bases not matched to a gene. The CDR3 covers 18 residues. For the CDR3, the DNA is TGTGCCAGCAGTAAATCGGACAGGCTTGGCTTTGGAAATGAAAAACTGTTTTTT. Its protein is CASSKSDRLGFGNEKLFF.

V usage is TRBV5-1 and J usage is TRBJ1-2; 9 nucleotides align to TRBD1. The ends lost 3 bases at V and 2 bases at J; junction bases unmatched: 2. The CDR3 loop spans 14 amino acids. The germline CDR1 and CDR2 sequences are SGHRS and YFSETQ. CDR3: CASSWDRENYGYTF. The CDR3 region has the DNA TGCGCCAGCAGCTGGGACAGGGAGAACTATGGCTACACCTTC.

CDR3: CASSRDRAYEQFF. The CDR3 DNA is TGTGCCAGCAGCAGGGACAGGGCCTATGAGCAGTTCTTC. This sequence joins TRBV12-3 or TRBV12-4 and TRBJ2-1, with 9 bases fitting TRBD1. The CDR3 is 13 residues long. The V and J ends lost 6 bases and 8 bases, in that order; junction bases with no gene match: 5.

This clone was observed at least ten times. In DNA, the CDR3 is TGTGCCAGCAGCCAATTCCTAGCGTCCGGGGAGCTGTTTTTT. Amino acids: CASSQFLASGELFF. The rearrangement uses TRBV3-1 (or the pseudogene TRBV3-2) and TRBJ2-2, with D possibly being TRBD2 (6 bases). The CDR3 contains 14 residues. Deletions cut 2 bases from V and 6 bases from J, with 10 bases between. The germline V gene has CDR1 LGHDT and CDR2 YNNKEL (reference sequence).

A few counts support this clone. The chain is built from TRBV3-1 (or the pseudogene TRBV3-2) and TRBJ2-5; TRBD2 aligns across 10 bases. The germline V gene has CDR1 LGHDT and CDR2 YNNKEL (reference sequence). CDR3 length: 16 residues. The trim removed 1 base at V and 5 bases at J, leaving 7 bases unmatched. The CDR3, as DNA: TGTGCCAGCAGCCAAGGTCGGACTAGCGGAGGGGAGACCCAGTACTTC. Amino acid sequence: CASSQGRTSGGETQYF.

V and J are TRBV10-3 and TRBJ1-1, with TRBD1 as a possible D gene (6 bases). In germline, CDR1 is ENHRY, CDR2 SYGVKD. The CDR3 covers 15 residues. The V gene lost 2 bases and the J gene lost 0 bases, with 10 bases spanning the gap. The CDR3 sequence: CAISERTEMNTEAFF. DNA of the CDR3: TGTGCCATCAGTGAGAGGACAGAGATGAACACTGAAGCTTTCTTT.

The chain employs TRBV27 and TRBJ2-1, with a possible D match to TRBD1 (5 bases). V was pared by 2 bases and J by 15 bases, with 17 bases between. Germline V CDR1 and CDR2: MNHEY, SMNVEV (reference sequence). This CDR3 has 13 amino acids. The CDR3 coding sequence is TGTGCCAGCAGTTTAAGGGGAATGGTAGACCTGTTCTTC. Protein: CASSLRGMVDLFF.

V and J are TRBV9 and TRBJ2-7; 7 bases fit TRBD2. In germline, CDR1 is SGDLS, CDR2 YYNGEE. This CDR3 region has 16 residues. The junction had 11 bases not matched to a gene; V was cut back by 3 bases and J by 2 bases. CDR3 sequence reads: CASSADGTTNTYEQYF. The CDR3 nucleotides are TGTGCCAGCAGCGCAGACGGGACTACGAACACCTACGAGCAGTACTTC.

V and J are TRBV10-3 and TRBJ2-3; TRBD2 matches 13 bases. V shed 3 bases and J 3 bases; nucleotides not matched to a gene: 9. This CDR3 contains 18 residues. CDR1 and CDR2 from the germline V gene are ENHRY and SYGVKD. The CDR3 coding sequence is TGTGCCATCAGTGATTGGACTACTAGCGGGGGGGCGACAGATACGCAGTATTTT. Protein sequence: CAISDWTTSGGATDTQYF.

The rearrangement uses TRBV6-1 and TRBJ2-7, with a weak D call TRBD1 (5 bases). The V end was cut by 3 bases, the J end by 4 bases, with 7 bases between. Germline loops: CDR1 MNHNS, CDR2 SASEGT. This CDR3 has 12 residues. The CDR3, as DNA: TGTGCCAGCAGTGAGACAGAGTACGAGCAGTACTTC. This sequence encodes CASSETEYEQYF.

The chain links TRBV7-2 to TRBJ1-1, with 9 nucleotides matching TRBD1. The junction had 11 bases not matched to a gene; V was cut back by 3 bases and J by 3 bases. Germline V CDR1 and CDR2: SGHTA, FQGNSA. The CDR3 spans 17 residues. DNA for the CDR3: TGTGCCAGCAGCTTGGACAGGGGAATAAGAGGGTACACTGAAGCTTTCTTT. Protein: CASSLDRGIRGYTEAFF.

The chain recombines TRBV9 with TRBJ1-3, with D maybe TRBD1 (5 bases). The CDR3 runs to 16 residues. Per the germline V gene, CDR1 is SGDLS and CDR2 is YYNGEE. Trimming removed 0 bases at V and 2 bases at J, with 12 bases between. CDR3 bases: TGTGCCAGCAGCGTAGACCCCGGAGGGGCTGGAAACACCATATATTTT. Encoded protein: CASSVDPGGAGNTIYF.

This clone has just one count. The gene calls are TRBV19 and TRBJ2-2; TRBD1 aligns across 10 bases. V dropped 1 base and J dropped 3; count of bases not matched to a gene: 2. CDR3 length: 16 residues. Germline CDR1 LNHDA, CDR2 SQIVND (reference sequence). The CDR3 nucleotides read TGTGCCAGTAGTATAGGACAGGGGGCATACACCGGGGAGCTGTTTTTT. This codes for CASSIGQGAYTGELFF.

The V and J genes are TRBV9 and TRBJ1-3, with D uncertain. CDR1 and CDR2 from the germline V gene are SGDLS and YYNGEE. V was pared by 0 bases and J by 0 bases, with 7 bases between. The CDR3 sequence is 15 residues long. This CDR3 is CASSVGQVSGNTIYF. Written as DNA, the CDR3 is TGTGCCAGCAGCGTAGGTCAGGTCTCTGGAAACACCATATATTTT.

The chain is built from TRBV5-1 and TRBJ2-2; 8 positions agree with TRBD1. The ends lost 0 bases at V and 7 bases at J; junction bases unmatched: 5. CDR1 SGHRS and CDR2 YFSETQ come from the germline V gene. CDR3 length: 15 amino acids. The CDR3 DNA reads TGCGCCAGCAGCTTGGGACAGGGGCTAGGCGGGGAGCTGTTTTTT. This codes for CASSLGQGLGGELFF.

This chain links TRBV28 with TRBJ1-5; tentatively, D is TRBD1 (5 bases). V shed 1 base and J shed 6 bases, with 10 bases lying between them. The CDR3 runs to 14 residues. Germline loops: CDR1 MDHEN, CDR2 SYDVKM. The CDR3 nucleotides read TGTGCCAGCAGTTTATCGTCGGGGGGTCAGCCCCAGCATTTT. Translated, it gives CASSLSSGGQPQHF.

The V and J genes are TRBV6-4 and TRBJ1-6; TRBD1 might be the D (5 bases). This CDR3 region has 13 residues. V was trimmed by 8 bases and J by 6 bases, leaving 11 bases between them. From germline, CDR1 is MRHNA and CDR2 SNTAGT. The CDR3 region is CASALQGNSPLHF. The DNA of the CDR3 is TGTGCCAGCGCATTGCAGGGTAATTCACCCCTCCACTTT.

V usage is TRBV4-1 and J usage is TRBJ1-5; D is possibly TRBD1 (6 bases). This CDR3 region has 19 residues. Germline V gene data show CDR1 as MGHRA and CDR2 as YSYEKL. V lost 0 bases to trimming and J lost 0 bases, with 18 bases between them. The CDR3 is CASSQDLAGTTNSNQPQHF. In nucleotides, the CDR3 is TGCGCCAGCAGCCAAGATCTAGCCGGGACAACCAATAGCAATCAGCCCCAGCATTTT.

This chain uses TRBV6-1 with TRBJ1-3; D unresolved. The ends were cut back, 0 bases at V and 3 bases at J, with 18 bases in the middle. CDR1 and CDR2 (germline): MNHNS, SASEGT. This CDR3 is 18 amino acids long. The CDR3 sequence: CASSEAGSGVGVGNTIYF. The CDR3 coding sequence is TGTGCCAGCAGTGAAGCAGGATCCGGTGTCGGGGTTGGAAACACCATATATTTT.

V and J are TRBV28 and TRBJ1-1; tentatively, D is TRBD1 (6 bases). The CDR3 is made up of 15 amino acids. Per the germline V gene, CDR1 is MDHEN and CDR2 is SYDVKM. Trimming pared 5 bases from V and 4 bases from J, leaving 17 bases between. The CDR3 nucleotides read TGTGCCAGCAGTCCCCAACAGGGTCTTTTCACTGAAGCTTTCTTT. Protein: CASSPQQGLFTEAFF. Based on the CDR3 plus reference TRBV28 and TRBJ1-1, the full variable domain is DVKVTQSSRYLVKRTGEKVFLECVQDMDHENMFWYRQDPGLGLRLIYFSYDVKMKEKGDIPEGYSVSREKKERFSLILESASTNQTSMYLCASSPQQGLFTEAFFGQGTRLTVV.

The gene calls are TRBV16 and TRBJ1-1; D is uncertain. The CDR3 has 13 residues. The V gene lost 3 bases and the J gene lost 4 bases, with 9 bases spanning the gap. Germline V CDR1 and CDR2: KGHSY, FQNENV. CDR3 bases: TGTGCCAGCAGCCACTGGGCCCCCACTGAAGCTTTCTTT. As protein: CASSHWAPTEAFF.

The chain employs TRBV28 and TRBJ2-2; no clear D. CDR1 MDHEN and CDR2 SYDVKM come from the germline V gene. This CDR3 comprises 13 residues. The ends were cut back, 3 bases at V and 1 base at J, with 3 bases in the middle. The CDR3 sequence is CASSFQNTGELFF. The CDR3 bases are TGTGCCAGCAGTTTCCAGAACACCGGGGAGCTGTTTTTT. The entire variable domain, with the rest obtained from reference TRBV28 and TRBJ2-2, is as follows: DVKVTQSSRYLVKRTGEKVFLECVQDMDHENMFWYRQDPGLGLRLIYFSYDVKMKEKGDIPEGYSVSREKKERFSLILESASTNQTSMYLCASSFQNTGELFFGEGSRLTVL.

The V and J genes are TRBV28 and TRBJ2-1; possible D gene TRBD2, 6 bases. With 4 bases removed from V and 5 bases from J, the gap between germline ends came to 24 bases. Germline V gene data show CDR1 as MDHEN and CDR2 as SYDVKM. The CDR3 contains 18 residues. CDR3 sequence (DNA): TGTGCCAGCAGTTCTTTAGCCCCGCGGCTAGCGCGGGACAATGAGCAGTTCTTC. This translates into CASSSLAPRLARDNEQFF.

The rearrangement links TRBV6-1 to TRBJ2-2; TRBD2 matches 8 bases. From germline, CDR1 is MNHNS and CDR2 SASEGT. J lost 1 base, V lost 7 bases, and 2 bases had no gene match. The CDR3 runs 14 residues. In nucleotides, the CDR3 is TGTGCCAGCATCACTAGCGGGAACACCGGGGAGCTGTTTTTT. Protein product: CASITSGNTGELFF.

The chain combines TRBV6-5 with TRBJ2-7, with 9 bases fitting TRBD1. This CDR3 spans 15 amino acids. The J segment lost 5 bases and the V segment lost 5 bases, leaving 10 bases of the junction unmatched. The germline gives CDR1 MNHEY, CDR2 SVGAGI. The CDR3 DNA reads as TGTGCCAGCAGTCGGAGACAGGGGGGAATGGACGAGCAGTACTTC. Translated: CASSRRQGGMDEQYF.

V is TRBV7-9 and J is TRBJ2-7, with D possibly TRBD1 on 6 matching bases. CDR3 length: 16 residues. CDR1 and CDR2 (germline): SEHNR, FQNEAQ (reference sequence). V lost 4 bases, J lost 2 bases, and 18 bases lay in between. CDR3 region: CASSYPDSSGTYEQYF. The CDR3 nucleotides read TGTGCCAGCAGCTACCCGGACAGCTCGGGGACCTACGAGCAGTACTTC.